This is a list of T cell receptor beta chains from one sample in a study of blood T cell repertoires in COVID-19. Profiled with immunoSEQ multiplex PCR; TCRdb holds only in-frame clones, not every one. This table has about 190,000 clones, roughly 78% appearing once. The sequencing input was peripheral blood. Receptors were obtained from an elderly woman with active or convalescent COVID-19. The CDR3 runs from the conserved cysteine through the conserved F or W. The D gene is left open where the match is weak. Some rows have no size entry. The others give once, few or many, or a class for an expanded clone.

>TRBV30|NA|NA|TRBJ2-5
TGTGCCTGGTCTCACCTGGCGGGGAAGGCCGAGACCCAGTACTTC
CAWSHLAGKAETQYF
>TRBV19|NA|TRBD1|TRBJ2-7
TGTGCCAGTACCGCAGGGGGAACGGGCGAGCAGTACTTC
CASTAGGTGEQYF
>TRBV10-1|NA|NA|TRBJ1-2
TGCGCCAGCCAAAACCCCCAGGATTTTAACTATGGCTACACCTTC
CASQNPQDFNYGYTF
>TRBV27|NA|NA|TRBJ1-6
TGTGCCAGCAGTCTCAGTCGCCAAAACTATAATTCACCCCTCCACTTT
CASSLSRQNYNSPLHF
>TRBV9|NA|TRBD1|TRBJ2-7
TGTGCCAGCAGCGTAGAAGGGGGCGGATACGAGCAGTACTTC
CASSVEGGGYEQYF
>TRBV19|NA|NA|TRBJ2-3
TGTGCCAGTAGTCAGGAGGGCTACACAGATACGCAGTATTTT
CASSQEGYTDTQYF
>TRBV7-8|NA|TRBD2|TRBJ2-7
TGTGCCAGCAGCTTAGGTCAGGTAGCGGGGGTCTACGAGCAGTACTTC
CASSLGQVAGVYEQYF
>TRBV5-1|NA|TRBD2|TRBJ2-2
TGCGCCAGCAGCTTGAGACTAGCGGGGAACACCGGGGAGCTGTTTTTT
CASSLRLAGNTGELFF
>TRBV5-1|once|TRBD2|TRBJ2-7
TGCGCCAGCAGCTTGGGGGGCGGGGGTAGCTCCTACGAGCAGTACTTC
CASSLGGGGSSYEQYF
>TRBV18|NA|TRBD1|TRBJ2-5
TGTGCCAGCTCACCGGAGACAGGGCAAGAGACCCAGTACTTC
CASSPETGQETQYF
>TRBV10-3|NA|NA|TRBJ2-3
TGTGCCATCAGTTCGGAGGCAGATACGCAGTATTTT
CAISSEADTQYF
>TRBV3-1/TRBV3-2|NA|NA|TRBJ2-5
TGTGCCAGCAGCCAACCGGCGACAGGAACCCAAGAGACCCAGTACTTC
CASSQPATGTQETQYF
>TRBV2|NA|TRBD2|TRBJ2-2
TGTGCCAGCAATAATGGACTAGCCGGGGAGCTGTTTTTT
CASNNGLAGELFF
>TRBV28|NA|NA|TRBJ1-4
TGTGCCAGCAGTCCGGACATATCACGGGCAGAAAAACTGTTTTTT
CASSPDISRAEKLFF
>TRBV11-3|NA|NA|TRBJ2-1
TGTGCCAGCAGTCCGGACAAGGCATCCTACAATGAGCAGTTCTTC
CASSPDKASYNEQFF
>TRBV7-9|NA|NA|TRBJ1-5
TGTGCCAGCAGCTTAGTCGGGGGAGGGCCCCAGCATTTT
CASSLVGGGPQHF
>TRBV20-1|NA|NA|TRBJ2-7
TGCAGTGCTTTCGGGGGCTACGAGCAGTACTTC
CSAFGGYEQYF
>TRBV4-1|few|NA|TRBJ2-1
TGCGCCAGCAGCCAAGCCCGGGGTTTGGGAGGCAATGAGCAGTTCTTC
CASSQARGLGGNEQFF
>TRBV7-9|NA|NA|TRBJ2-7
TGTGCCAGCAGCTTTTTCGGTGCGGAAGAGCAGTACTTC
CASSFFGAEEQYF
>TRBV5-4|NA|NA|TRBJ2-7
TGTGCCAGCAGCTTGATAGCAGACTCCTACGAGCAGTACTTC
CASSLIADSYEQYF
>TRBV10-3|few|TRBD1|TRBJ2-7
TGTGCCACGACCCGACCAGACAGGGGTTACACCTACGAGCAGTACTTC
CATTRPDRGYTYEQYF
>TRBV13|NA|TRBD2|TRBJ2-4
TGTGCCAGCAGCCTTGGGACTAGCGGGCGATCGGTAAACATTCAGTACTTC
CASSLGTSGRSVNIQYF
>TRBV2|NA|TRBD1|TRBJ2-2
TGTGCCAGCAGTTGGCGATGGACAGGGCTCACCGGGGAGCTGTTTTTT
CASSWRWTGLTGELFF
>TRBV6-2/TRBV6-3|once|NA|TRBJ1-6
TGTGCCAGCAGTTATTATATTCCCGGCTATAATTCACCCCTCCACTTT
CASSYYIPGYNSPLHF
>TRBV10-3|NA|NA|TRBJ2-6
TGTGCCAGCGACTCTGGGGCCAACGTCCTGACTTTC
CASDSGANVLTF
>TRBV3-1/TRBV3-2|once|NA|TRBJ1-1
TGTGCCAGCAGCCAGCGATCTGGGAGCTACCTTGAAGCTTTCTTT
CASSQRSGSYLEAFF
>TRBV4-1|NA|TRBD1|TRBJ2-5
TGCGCCAGCAGCCACCAGACAGGGGGAGAGACCCAGTACTTC
CASSHQTGGETQYF
>TRBV3-1/TRBV3-2|NA|TRBD1|TRBJ2-2
TGTGCCAGCAGCTCCCGGACAGGGATTGCCGGGGAGCTGTTTTTT
CASSSRTGIAGELFF
>TRBV27|NA|TRBD1|TRBJ2-5
TGTGCCAGCAGCGTGACAGGGGTAAAGACCCAGTACTTC
CASSVTGVKTQYF
>TRBV10-2|NA|TRBD1|TRBJ2-2
TGCGCCAGCAGTGTAGGAACAGGGGGCAGGACCGGGGAGCTGTTTTTT
CASSVGTGGRTGELFF
>TRBV5-1|NA|NA|TRBJ2-1
TGCGCCAGCAGGTTTGCAGGGTTCTCCTACAATGAGCAGTTCTTC
CASRFAGFSYNEQFF
>TRBV5-1|NA|NA|TRBJ1-1
TGCGCCAGCAGCTTGGGGTGGTCAGGGAACACTGAAGCTTTCTTT
CASSLGWSGNTEAFF
>TRBV10-3|NA|TRBD1|TRBJ2-1
TGTGCCATCAGTGAGAGGGGACAGGGGTGGGTCAATGAGCAGTTCTTC
CAISERGQGWVNEQFF
>TRBV3-1/TRBV3-2|NA|NA|TRBJ2-5
TGTGCCAGCAGCCAACGGGGGGCCCAAGAGACCCAGTACTTC
CASSQRGAQETQYF
>TRBV5-1|once|NA|TRBJ2-7
TGCGCCAGCAGCCCGCGAGGCAGGGGCCAGGGCGAGCAGTACTTC
CASSPRGRGQGEQYF
>TRBV24-1|NA|TRBD2|TRBJ2-5
TGTGCCACCAGCCCGGGGGTGGCTAGCGGGGGGGGTACTTACCAAGAGACCCAGTACTTC
CATSPGVASGGGTYQETQYF
>TRBV6-5|once|TRBD1|TRBJ2-7
TGTGCCAGCAGCCGAACCCAGGGGGTCCGCTACGAGCAGTACTTC
CASSRTQGVRYEQYF
>TRBV7-9|NA|NA|TRBJ1-2
TGTGCCAGCAGCAGGGACAACAACTATGGCTACACCTTC
CASSRDNNYGYTF
>TRBV18|NA|TRBD1|TRBJ1-4
TGTGCCAGCTCGCAGGGACAGGGTAAAGAAAAACTGTTTTTT
CASSQGQGKEKLFF
>TRBV7-2|NA|NA|TRBJ1-6
TGTGCCAGCAGCTTACACGGAGAAGCAAATTCACCCCTCCACTTT
CASSLHGEANSPLHF
>TRBV10-3|once|TRBD2|TRBJ2-3
TGTGCCATCAGAGTTAGCGGGGGAACAGATACGCAGTATTTT
CAIRVSGGTDTQYF
>TRBV2|NA|NA|TRBJ2-2
TGTGCCAGCAGAGGCGGACATACTCGGGTGAGCGGGGAGCTGTTTTTT
CASRGGHTRVSGELFF
>TRBV5-1|NA|NA|TRBJ1-5
TGCGCCAGCTCTCCGGGGAATAGCAATCAGCCCCAGCATTTT
CASSPGNSNQPQHF
>TRBV28|NA|NA|TRBJ1-3
TGTGCCAGCAGTTTATTTTCAGGGGCAGGAAACACCATATATTTT
CASSLFSGAGNTIYF
>TRBV18|few|TRBD1|TRBJ2-1
TGTGCCAGCTCACCTACCTTGGCAGGGGGCAATGAGCAGTTCTTC
CASSPTLAGGNEQFF
>TRBV4-3|NA|NA|TRBJ2-6
TGCGCCAGCAGCCAAGATCTCGGTGGGGCCAACGTCCTGACTTTC
CASSQDLGGANVLTF